This T cell receptor beta chain was recorded in a study of blood T cell repertoires in COVID-19. Losses at the gene ends were 4 bases for V and 2 bases for J; bases not matched to a gene: 4. From germline, CDR1 is SGHNT and CDR2 YYREEE (reference sequence). This CDR3 is 15 amino acids long. In the study's own analysis: Amplifying reference gene primers gave estimates of nucleated cell counts. Libraries were prepared by immunoSEQ multiplex PCR; TCRdb keeps only in-frame clonotypes and omits some of them. The DNA gave D and trimming, while V, J and clone size come from that table. The sample contains about 130,000 clones, around 86% of which appear only once.

V gene TRBV5-4 combines with J gene TRBJ1-2; 11 bases align to TRBD1. Sequencing was done on a sample of peripheral blood. This receptor was obtained from a man in his sixties with acute or convalescent COVID-19. The CDR3 protein is CASSRGQGENYGYTF. The DNA of the CDR3 is TGTGCCAGCAGCCGGGGACAGGGGGAGAACTATGGCTACACCTTC. The full variable domain, with the rest looked up from reference TRBV5-4 and TRBJ1-2, is ETGVTQSPTHLIKTRGQQVTLRCSSQSGHNTVSWYQQALGQGPQFIFQYYREEENGRGNFPPRFSGLQFPNYSSELNVNALELDDSALYLCASSRGQGENYGYTFGSGTRLTVV.